This paragraph covers one T cell receptor (beta chain) sequence. Its antigen is unidentified. Study observations and caveats: Tumor memory CD4+ T cell TCR gene usage was found to cluster with blood and lymph node memory CD4+ cells and with lymph node naive CD4+ cells. Tumor Treg TCRs overlapped most with tumor naive CD4+ cells. The larger-cohort validation was restricted to a single TCR beta V-J rearrangement rather than whole repertoires.

The sorted Tregs were CD4+CD25+CD127-/low cells. J was trimmed by 6 bases and V by 3 bases; bases with no gene match: 7. This CDR3 region has 17 residues. CDR1 is LNHDA and CDR2 is SQIVND in the germline V gene (reference sequence). Constant-region reverse primers amplified full-length variable regions, followed by semi-nested Nested Universal Primer A PCR. In TCRdb, the 5' RACE reads were re-called with MiXCR into one record per CDR3 protein. The repertoire holds approximately 11,000 distinct CDR3 sequences, with over 25% as singletons. Source material: Tregs sorted from a lymph node. The chain carries TRBV19 and TRBJ2-1, with TRBD2 identical over 14 bases. This TCR was recovered from a female donor with breast cancer. CDR3 nucleotides: TGTGCCAGTAGTATCGGTTCGGGACTAGCGGGAGTCAATGAGCAGTTCTTC. Its protein product is CASSIGSGLAGVNEQFF.